This T cell receptor beta chain emerged from a study of response to subunit inactivated influenza vaccine. TCRdb used MiXCR to reprocess the RT-PCR reads, holding one entry per CDR3 protein. The sample gives about 650,000 distinct CDR3 sequences, approximately 14% of which show up once; more than 9% is in the top ten. The sample holds many counts of this clonotype. Its antigen remains unknown. Broader study findings: The authors suggested that few new T cells are recruited per seasonal influenza vaccination.

This CDR3 spans 17 amino acids. The germline V gene has CDR1 MGHDK and CDR2 SYGVNS. V was pared by 4 bases and J by 0 bases, with 12 bases of the junction left unmatched. V is TRBV25-1 and J is TRBJ2-7, with 7 positions matching TRBD1. The clonotype originates from a man in his fifties or sixties who received an inactivated influenza vaccine. The sequencing here drew on PBMCs from blood, taken 12 days after vaccination. The CDR3: CASSAHKGGIGSYEQYF. The CDR3 DNA reads as TGTGCCAGCAGTGCCCATAAAGGGGGCATAGGCTCCTACGAGCAGTACTTC.